The 12 T cell receptor beta chains reported below all come from one sample, sequenced in a study of identical twins. TCRdb called the 5' RACE reads again in MiXCR, with one record for every CDR3 protein. The sample includes some 1,700,000 distinct CDR3 sequences, around 33% of them seen just once. Input material: cord blood. The receptor source for this set is a newborn girl in good health.

Only a few counts were recorded for this clonotype. V usage is TRBV25-1 and J usage is TRBJ2-7, with D tentatively TRBD1 (5 bases). This CDR3 contains 15 residues. Germline V lookup: CDR1 MGHDK, CDR2 SYGVNS. Trimming left V 5 bases short and J 2 bases short, with 16 bases between. The CDR3 region has the DNA TGTGCCAGCAGTACTAATGGGGCATCACCCTACGAGCAGTACTTC. Translating gives CASSTNGASPYEQYF.

In its sample, this clonotype was seen a few times. The chain links TRBV20-1 to TRBJ1-1; 10 bases are a match to TRBD1. Trimming at V came to 4 bases and at J to 11 bases, leaving 10 bases not matched to a gene. Germline CDR1 is DFQATT and CDR2 is SNEGSKA (reference sequence). The CDR3 consists of 13 residues. The DNA of the CDR3 is TGCAGTGCTAAGCCGGGACAGGGGAGGTATGCTTTCTTT. Translating gives CSAKPGQGRYAFF.

The gene calls are TRBV2 and TRBJ2-1; the match to TRBD1 covers 7 bases. The length of the CDR3 is 16 residues. J lost 3 bases, V lost 2 bases, and 7 bases had no gene match. CDR1 is SNHLY, CDR2 FYNNEI, per germline. CDR3 bases: TGTGCCAGCAGTGAAAAGCCCGGGACAGTCTACAATGAGCAGTTCTTC. This sequence encodes CASSEKPGTVYNEQFF. The variable domain in full, completed from reference TRBV2 and TRBJ2-1, reads EPEVTQTPSHQVTQMGQEVILRCVPISNHLYFYWYRQILGQKVEFLVSFYNNEISEKSEIFDDQFSVERPDGSNFTLKIRSTKLEDSAMYFCASSEKPGTVYNEQFFGPGTRLTVL.

This clonotype has only a few counts. The chain links TRBV20-1 to TRBJ2-5; the D gene is possibly TRBD1 (6 bases). The CDR3 sequence is 15 residues long. Trimming pared 1 base from V and 2 bases from J, leaving 14 bases between. The V gene's germline CDR1 is DFQATT and CDR2 SNEGSKA (reference sequence). The CDR3 DNA follows: TGCAGTGCTAGAGCTACAGGGTCATGGCAAGAGACCCAGTACTTC. Encoded protein: CSARATGSWQETQYF.

The chain has TRBV6-2 or TRBV6-3 and TRBJ1-3; D is ambiguous. The CDR3 sequence is 15 residues long. Between the trimmed V and J ends, which lost 2 bases and 0 bases, there was a span of 8 bases. CDR1 is MNHEY, CDR2 SVGEGT, per germline. The CDR3 region is CASSYDAFSGNTIYF. The CDR3 DNA sequence: TGTGCCAGCAGTTACGACGCTTTCTCTGGAAACACCATATATTTT.

This clonotype showed up just a few times. The CDR3 loop is CASSQLTGLAGGQSSYNEQFF. The DNA of the CDR3 is TGTGCCAGCAGCCAACTTACTGGACTAGCGGGGGGGCAGAGCTCCTACAATGAGCAGTTCTTC. The chain carries TRBV4-2 and TRBJ2-1; 15 bases align to TRBD2. Germline CDR1 reads LGHNA; CDR2 reads YNFKEQ. This CDR3 has 21 amino acids. The junction had 11 bases not matched to a gene; V was cut back by 2 bases and J by 0 bases.

The chain is built from TRBV20-1 and TRBJ2-3; the D gene could be TRBD1 or TRBD2 (5 bases each). The V gene's germline CDR1 is DFQATT and CDR2 SNEGSKA (reference sequence). V was trimmed by 4 bases and J by 1 base, leaving 9 bases between them. The CDR3 has 13 residues. The CDR3, as DNA: TGCAGTGCTACAGGGAGTGGCACAGATACGCAGTATTTT. This translates into CSATGSGTDTQYF.

The V and J genes are TRBV6-6 and TRBJ2-4; TRBD1 agrees at 9 bases. TRBJ2-7 explains the end of the DNA better; the J call may be wrong. The CDR3 length is 16 residues. From germline, CDR1 is MNHNY and CDR2 SVGAGI (reference sequence). The CDR3: CASSPLRGQGLNEQYF. The CDR3 DNA is TGTGCCAGCAGTCCCCTCCGGGGACAGGGCTTGAACGAGCAGTACTTC.

The V and J genes are TRBV25-1 and TRBJ2-2, with D unclear. V was cut by 4 bases and J by 7 bases, with 10 bases left in between. The CDR3 sequence is 13 residues long. Per germline, CDR1 MGHDK and CDR2 SYGVNS. CDR3 in amino acids: CASSAPSGGELFF. The CDR3 DNA reads as TGTGCCAGCAGTGCACCCTCGGGCGGGGAGCTGTTTTTT.

In this sample, this clonotype turned up a few times. The J gene is TRBJ1-6, the V gene TRBV27; D remains unclear. This CDR3 has 16 residues. V shed 6 bases and J shed 0 bases, with 12 bases lying between them. Germline assignment: CDR1 MNHEY and CDR2 SMNVEV (reference sequence). DNA of the CDR3: TGTGCCAGCAGACGTGGACGGAGCTCCTATAATTCACCCCTCCACTTT. Its protein product is CASRRGRSSYNSPLHF.

This chain links TRBV5-1 with TRBJ2-7; no clear D gene. Trimming shortened V by 3 bases and J by 3 bases, and 10 bases separated the two germline ends. Germline assignment: CDR1 SGHRS and CDR2 YFSETQ. The CDR3 is 13 amino acids. The CDR3 region is CASSSQDGYEQYF. The DNA of the CDR3 is TGCGCCAGCAGCTCCCAGGACGGCTACGAGCAGTACTTC. The entire variable domain, with the rest obtained from reference TRBV5-1 and TRBJ2-7, is as follows: KAGVTQTPRYLIKTRGQQVTLSCSPISGHRSVSWYQQTPGQGLQFLFEYFSETQRNKGNFPGRFSGRQFSNSRSEMNVSTLELGDSALYLCASSSQDGYEQYFGPGTRLTVT.

This clonotype was detected many times. CDR3 loop: CSVGTSGRADTQYF. DNA of the CDR3: TGCAGCGTCGGGACTAGCGGGAGGGCAGATACGCAGTATTTT. V usage is TRBV29-1 and J usage is TRBJ2-3; the match to TRBD2 covers 16 bases. Germline CDR1 SQVTM, CDR2 ANQGSEA. The CDR3 is made up of 14 amino acids. J gave up 4 bases and V 6 bases, and 1 base lay outside the gene matches.